These 5 T cell receptor beta chains came from one sample sequenced in a study of Ad26.COV2.S vaccination and SARS-CoV-2 variants. Clones were sequenced by immunoSEQ multiplex PCR, and TCRdb holds only the in-frame ones, with some missing. The table lists about 350,000 clones, less than 90% of them singletons. The treatment is: around 19 received Ad26.COV2.S at low or high dose, single or two shots; 5 received placebo; per-sample allocation not given. Sampling occurred on day 63 after the first vaccine or placebo injection. The sequenced sample was peripheral blood, obtained in a trial of Ad26.COV2.S vaccine versus placebo. The receptors originated from a person between 18 and 65 years old who received the Ad26.COV2.S COVID-19 vaccine or a placebo.

The chain is built from TRBV27 and TRBJ1-2; D not certain. The CDR3 totals 12 residues. V lost 5 bases, J lost 8 bases, and 12 bases lay in between. CDR1 and CDR2 from the germline V gene are MNHEY and SMNVEV (reference sequence). CDR3 amino acids: CASSPLARGYTF. CDR3 sequence (DNA): TGTGCCAGCAGTCCCCTGGCCAGGGGCTACACCTTC.

The chain employs TRBV27 and TRBJ1-6, with TRBD1 matching over 7 bases. J lost 9 bases, V lost 7 bases, and 15 bases had no gene match. The V gene's germline CDR1 is MNHEY and CDR2 SMNVEV (reference sequence). The CDR3 runs 16 residues. The DNA for the CDR3 is TGTGCCAGCACGGAGACTCTAGGGACAGTTCTTTCACCCCTCCACTTT. Its translation: CASTETLGTVLSPLHF.

This chain joins TRBV7-2 and TRBJ2-7; D might be TRBD2 (6 bases). V shed 5 bases and J shed 2 bases, with 13 bases lying between them. Per the germline V gene, CDR1 is SGHTA and CDR2 is FQGNSA. The CDR3 covers 14 residues. CDR3 sequence: CASSPDGGTYEQYF. In nucleotides, the CDR3 is TGTGCCAGCAGCCCCGACGGGGGAACCTACGAGCAGTACTTC. Combining the CDR3 with reference TRBV7-2 and TRBJ2-7 gives the whole variable domain GAGVSQSPSNKVTEKGKDVELRCDPISGHTALYWYRQSLGQGLEFLIYFQGNSAPDKSGLPSDRFSAERTGGSVSTLTIQRTQQEDSAVYLCASSPDGGTYEQYFGPGTRLTVT.

The chain uses TRBV28 and TRBJ2-7; D remains unclear. Germline CDR1 MDHEN, CDR2 SYDVKM. The CDR3 is 12 residues long. The V end was cut by 3 bases, the J end by 6 bases, with 9 bases between. The CDR3 loop reads CASSLIWGEQYF. CDR3 bases: TGTGCCAGCAGTTTGATATGGGGCGAGCAGTACTTC.

This chain uses TRBV6-2 or TRBV6-3 with TRBJ2-1, with D tentatively TRBD1 or TRBD2 (5 bases each). The germline CDR1 and CDR2 sequences are MNHEY and SVGEGT. V shed 0 bases and J shed 7 bases, with 19 bases lying between them. The CDR3 covers 17 residues. The CDR3 loop reads CASSYSLGDPLGNEQFF. CDR3 in DNA: TGTGCCAGCAGTTACTCGTTAGGGGACCCCCTTGGTAATGAGCAGTTCTTC.